Below, 18 T cell receptor beta chains from the same sample are listed, as sequenced in a study of CD8+ T cells in alopecia areata. Investigators isolated RNA and reverse transcribed it into cDNA to act as the sequencing template. Method: immunoSEQ multiplex PCR; TCRdb's copy keeps in-frame clones and lacks some. The repertoire holds roughly 150,000 clones, roughly 50% seen once, with approximately 6.6% in the top ten. Sequences were obtained from CD4+ T cells sorted from blood. These receptors all come from a human donor with alopecia areata.

The genes are TRBV28 and TRBJ2-1; no clear D. There are 13 residues in the CDR3. The germline V gene encodes CDR1 MDHEN and CDR2 SYDVKM. Trimming took off 7 bases at V and 4 bases at J, with 11 bases between the two ends. CDR3 sequence (DNA): TGTGCCAGCAAAGGACCGTCATACAATGAGCAGTTCTTC. It codes for CASKGPSYNEQFF. Using reference TRBV28 and TRBJ2-1 for the parts outside the CDR3, the full variable domain is DVKVTQSSRYLVKRTGEKVFLECVQDMDHENMFWYRQDPGLGLRLIYFSYDVKMKEKGDIPEGYSVSREKKERFSLILESASTNQTSMYLCASKGPSYNEQFFGPGTRLTVL.

The chain has TRBV29-1 and TRBJ2-7; TRBD2 matches at 8 bases. The CDR3 is 14 residues long. Germline-derived CDR1 and CDR2 are SQVTM and ANQGSEA. With V trimmed by 3 bases and J by 0 bases, 4 bases remained unmatched. The CDR3 DNA reads as TGCAGCGTTGATATAGCGGGAACCTCCTACGAGCAGTACTTC. This sequence encodes CSVDIAGTSYEQYF.

CDR3 in amino acids: CASGGGYTEAFF. In nucleotides, the CDR3 is TGCGCCAGCGGGGGCGGATACACTGAAGCTTTCTTT. The chain employs TRBV4-1 and TRBJ1-1; maybe TRBD1 (6 bases). The CDR3 consists of 12 residues. In germline, CDR1 is MGHRA, CDR2 YSYEKL. With 8 bases removed from V and 3 bases from J, the gap between germline ends came to 10 bases.

This chain links TRBV6-5 with TRBJ1-2; 7 positions agree with TRBD1. Germline loops: CDR1 MNHEY, CDR2 SVGAGI. The CDR3 is 14 amino acids. J was trimmed by 8 bases and V by 6 bases; bases with no gene match: 12. CDR3 residues: CASRTRQGVLGYTF. The CDR3 region has the DNA TGTGCCAGCAGGACTAGACAGGGTGTCCTAGGCTACACCTTC.

V is TRBV28 and J is TRBJ2-1; TRBD1 might be the D (5 bases). V shed 5 bases and J shed 11 bases, with 13 bases lying between them. CDR1 and CDR2 (germline): MDHEN, SYDVKM. The CDR3 has 12 amino acids. Here the CDR3 DNA reads TGTGCCAGCAGTGTCCCGACAGAAAAGCAGTTCTTC. Protein product: CASSVPTEKQFF. The full variable domain, in which reference TRBV28 and TRBJ2-1 provide the parts outside the CDR3, is DVKVTQSSRYLVKRTGEKVFLECVQDMDHENMFWYRQDPGLGLRLIYFSYDVKMKEKGDIPEGYSVSREKKERFSLILESASTNQTSMYLCASSVPTEKQFFGPGTRLTVL.

This chain links TRBV11-2 with TRBJ2-3; tentatively, D is TRBD2 (5 bases). Germline-derived CDR1 and CDR2 are SGHAT and FQNNGV. CDR3 length: 16 amino acids. With 0 bases removed from V and 6 bases from J, the gap between germline ends came to 16 bases. The CDR3 nucleotides are TGTGCCAGCAGCTTAGAACTCCTCGCGGGCAGGGATACGCAGTATTTT. Translating gives CASSLELLAGRDTQYF.

The chain carries TRBV2 and TRBJ2-3; 7 bases map to TRBD2. The CDR3 sequence is 15 residues long. CDR1 SNHLY and CDR2 FYNNEI come from the germline V gene. The junction had 9 bases not matched to a gene; V was cut back by 5 bases and J by 4 bases. CDR3 region: CASSFLSGVADTQYF. The CDR3 DNA is TGTGCCAGCAGTTTCCTAAGCGGGGTTGCAGATACGCAGTATTTT.

On this clone itself: The sample holds other DNA sequences that translate to the same CDR3. The CDR3 region is CSVGGQGSNQPQHF. As DNA, the CDR3 is TGCAGCGTTGGGGGACAGGGGAGCAATCAGCCCCAGCATTTT. The chain is built from TRBV29-1 and TRBJ1-5; 10 positions match TRBD1. Germline values: CDR1 SQVTM, CDR2 ANQGSEA. The CDR3 contains 14 residues. V lost 4 bases to trimming and J lost 1 base; unmatched junction nucleotides: 1.

This chain uses TRBV23-1 with TRBJ2-7; D call uncertain. TRBV23-1 is an open reading frame whose function is uncertain. There are 14 residues in the CDR3. Trimming removed 0 bases from V and 1 base from J, with 7 bases in between. CDR3 in amino acids: CASSQSGGSYEQYF. The CDR3 DNA follows: TGCGCCAGCAGTCAATCGGGCGGATCCTACGAGCAGTACTTC.

The sample holds one count of this clone. V gene TRBV6-1 combines with J gene TRBJ1-4, with a tentative D call TRBD1 (6 bases). CDR3 length: 15 amino acids. CDR1 is MNHNS, CDR2 SASEGT, per germline. With 7 bases removed from V and 5 bases from J, the gap between germline ends came to 17 bases. In DNA, the CDR3 is TGTGCCAGCAAATTGAAGGTGGACAGAAATGAAAAACTGTTTTTT. As protein: CASKLKVDRNEKLFF.

This clone was counted a few times. This chain links TRBV29-1 with TRBJ2-3; 7 bases are shared with TRBD2. Germline loops: CDR1 SQVTM, CDR2 ANQGSEA. The V gene end was trimmed by 4 bases and the J gene end by 2 bases; junction bases not matched to a gene: 6. This CDR3 contains 14 residues. The DNA for the CDR3 is TGCAGCGTTGCGACGGGGGGATTCACAGATACGCAGTATTTT. Protein product: CSVATGGFTDTQYF.

This clone was counted between two and nine times. V gene TRBV4-1 combines with J gene TRBJ1-2; the match to TRBD1 covers 7 bases. Germline V gene sequence: CDR1 MGHRA, CDR2 YSYEKL. The CDR3 consists of 19 residues. V lost 0 bases and J lost 4; bases outside the gene matches: 17. The CDR3 here is CASSQDQDRVGLAGYGYTF. CDR3 DNA sequence: TGCGCCAGCAGCCAAGATCAAGACAGGGTGGGGCTTGCTGGCTATGGCTACACCTTC.

The rearrangement links TRBV7-9 to TRBJ2-2; TRBD1 or TRBD2 may be the D gene (5 bases each). Trimming left V 1 base short and J 3 bases short, with 12 bases between. In germline, CDR1 is SEHNR, CDR2 FQNEAQ (reference sequence). The CDR3 contains 16 residues. The CDR3 region has the DNA TGTGCCAGCAGCTTAGGAGCAGGGACGGACACCGGGGAGCTGTTTTTT. Its protein product is CASSLGAGTDTGELFF.

Here the CDR3 reads CASSEAANTGELFF. The CDR3 DNA reads TGTGCCAGCAGTGAGGCCGCGAACACCGGGGAGCTGTTTTTT. The chain carries TRBV2 and TRBJ2-2; unclear D gene. The CDR3 has 14 amino acids. In germline, CDR1 is SNHLY, CDR2 FYNNEI. V was trimmed by 3 bases and J by 0 bases, leaving 5 bases between them.

This clone occurred a few times. The chain recombines TRBV29-1 with TRBJ1-3, with a possible D match to TRBD1 (5 bases). CDR3 length equals 12 residues. Germline lookup yields CDR1 SQVTM and CDR2 ANQGSEA. Trimming removed 7 bases from V and 3 bases from J, with 10 bases in between. DNA of the CDR3: TGCAGCGCAGGGTCAAGTGGAAACACCATATATTTT. As protein: CSAGSSGNTIYF.

A few counts support this clone. This sequence joins TRBV29-1 and TRBJ1-2; D gene uncertain. Germline V gene sequence: CDR1 SQVTM, CDR2 ANQGSEA. This CDR3 is 13 amino acids long. V was shortened by 2 bases and J by 9 bases, with 16 bases between the two germline ends. The CDR3 loop is CSVESDPSISYTF. CDR3 DNA sequence: TGCAGCGTTGAATCGGATCCGAGTATCAGCTACACCTTC. Full variable domain (rest looked up from reference TRBV29-1 and TRBJ1-2): SAVISQKPSRDICQRGTSLTIQCQVDSQVTMMFWYRQQPGQSLTLIATANQGSEATYESGFVIDKFPISRPNLTFSTLTVSNMSPEDSSIYLCSVESDPSISYTFGSGTRLTVV.

This clone came up a few times. The genes are TRBV7-3 and TRBJ2-3; 9 bases line up with TRBD2. The CDR3 runs 18 residues. Trimming at V came to 0 bases and at J to 1 base, leaving 8 bases not matched to a gene. Germline V gene sequence: CDR1 SGHTA, CDR2 FQGTGA. The CDR3 DNA is TGTGCCAGCAGCTTAACGGGGTGGGGACTAGCAGGCACAGATACGCAGTATTTT. Protein sequence: CASSLTGWGLAGTDTQYF.

The rearrangement uses TRBV25-1 and TRBJ2-1, with D maybe TRBD2 (6 bases). V was trimmed by 7 bases and J by 5 bases, leaving 21 bases between them. CDR1 and CDR2 from the germline V gene are MGHDK and SYGVNS. The length of the CDR3 is 16 residues. CDR3 DNA: TGTGCCAGCATTCCGCCGGGAGCTCCCTGGCACAATGAGCAGTTCTTC. It translates to CASIPPGAPWHNEQFF.